This section outlines one TCR beta chain sequence together with its context. Its antigen is not known. The data were taken from a study of T cell clusters in autoimmune cytopenias. Study-wide results and caveats: No cluster-lack signature appeared between secondary cytopenia and chronic lymphocytic leukemia patients, apparently due to lymphoma masking. Primary autoimmune cytopenia patients appeared to lack physiological T cell clusters present in healthy donors.

TRB was amplified by touch-down multiplex PCR, primer pools A and B combined. No DNA is given; TCRdb re-called the multiplex PCR reads and lists each CDR3 protein once. Its table lists approximately 6,100 distinct CDR3 sequences. The CDR3 is made up of 14 amino acids. Germline loops: CDR1 SGHDT, CDR2 YYEEEE. TRB was amplified from about 260 ng of peripheral blood genomic DNA per sample. Input material: peripheral blood. The chain couples TRBV5-6 to TRBJ1-2. The sequence was collected from a human donor with an autoimmune cytopenia or autoimmune hepatitis (not recorded which). This chain's CDR3 is CASSSDLGGGGYTF.